The sequence of this T cell receptor (beta chain) was determined in a study of metastatic and nonmetastatic thyroid tumors. Study as a whole: Thyroid patients, malignant and benign, had repertoires compared across blood and tumor or nodule tissue. Study conclusions and caveats: Within blood and tumor, benign nodules reportedly had significantly lower TCR beta diversity than malignant thyroid tumors did.

From germline, CDR1 is MNHEY and CDR2 SVGAGI. The CDR3 consists of 14 residues. The V end lost 0 bases, the J end lost 6 bases, and 12 bases lay between the germline ends. MiXCR reprocessed the PCR reads for TCRdb. The top ten hold around 9.6% of the sample, which has about 41,000 clones, approximately 28% seen once. Each patient went into thyroid surgery without having received any treatment. In its sample, this clone was seen many times. The target antigen is unknown. The receptor was isolated from a male donor with papillary thyroid cancer or a benign thyroid nodule (not recorded which). Some clones in this sample may be carry-over from other donors' samples. Sequencing was performed on blood. The chain employs TRBV6-5 and TRBJ2-7; tentative D call: TRBD1 (5 bases). The chain's CDR3 is CASSYSKGFGEQYF. The CDR3 region has the DNA TGTGCCAGCAGTTACTCGAAGGGGTTTGGCGAGCAGTACTTC.